This is a list of T cell receptor beta chains from one sample in a study of regulatory T cells in long-lasting Graves disease. TCRdb fed the multiplex PCR reads into MiXCR, producing one record per CDR3 protein. This sample has about 620,000 distinct CDR3 sequences; around 17% occur once, and the top ten carry about 17%. This sample was shared with a second study, whose subject was T cells in Graves' hyperthyroidism and ophthalmopathy.

Sequenced material: peripheral blood mononuclear cells (PBMCs), taken at new diagnosis, from a patient treated with antithyroid drugs. Receptors originate from a woman in her 30s with Graves disease. The CDR3 runs from the conserved cysteine through the conserved F or W. D genes are given only for firm matches. Some rows have no size entry. The others give once, few or many, or a class for an expanded clone.

TRBJ2-5,TRBV6-1,-,TRBD1,TGTGCCAGCAGCCGGACAGGGAGTAGAGAGACCCAGTACTTC,CASSRTGSRETQYF
TRBJ2-1,TRBV15,once,-,TGTGCCACCAGCAGCCTCGGACGGGGGTATGAGCAGTTCTTC,CATSSLGRGYEQFF
TRBJ1-6,TRBV28,many,-,TGTGCCAGCAGTTTAATGGGGTCACCCCTCCACTTT,CASSLMGSPLHF
TRBJ1-1,TRBV5-4,few,TRBD1,TGTGCCAGCAGCTGGTCCGGGACAGCAGTCACTGAAGCTTTCTTT,CASSWSGTAVTEAFF
TRBJ1-4,TRBV12-3/TRBV12-4,many,-,TGTGCCAGCAGCTTGGGGGCTAATGAAAAACTGTTTTTT,CASSLGANEKLFF
TRBJ2-1,TRBV28,-,TRBD1,TGTGCCAGCAGTGCACAGGGGGCCGACTCCTACAATGAGCAGTTCTTC,CASSAQGADSYNEQFF
TRBJ1-1,TRBV27,many,-,TGTGCCAGCAGCTCAGCTCAGGGGACTGAAGCTTTCTTT,CASSSAQGTEAFF
TRBJ1-1,TRBV14,many,-,TGTGCCAGCAGCCAGGAGAAGCTATCCACTGAAGCTTTCTTT,CASSQEKLSTEAFF
TRBJ1-1,TRBV19,-,-,TGTGCCAGTAGTATGGTACAGGTCGCTGAAGCTTTCTTT,CASSMVQVAEAFF
TRBJ2-7,TRBV12-3/TRBV12-4,many,-,TGTGCCAGCAGCTCTACCCAGGACAGCTCCTACGAGCAGTACTTC,CASSSTQDSSYEQYF
TRBJ1-5,TRBV5-1,many,TRBD1,TGCGCCAGCAGCTTGGGGGTGACAGGGGGGAATCAGCCCCAGCATTTT,CASSLGVTGGNQPQHF
TRBJ1-4,TRBV2,-,TRBD1,TGTGCCAGCAGACGGACAGGGGGGAAAAAACTGTTTTTT,CASRRTGGKKLFF
TRBJ1-1,TRBV7-9,-,TRBD1,TGTGCCAGCAGCTTAAGAGTGGTACTAGGACAGGGGACTGAAGCTTTCTTT,CASSLRVVLGQGTEAFF
TRBJ2-2,TRBV29-1,-,-,TGCAGCGTGGATGCCCGGGGTACCGCCGGGGAGCTGTTTTTT,CSVDARGTAGELFF
TRBJ2-3,TRBV19,few,TRBD2,TGTGCCAGTAGCGAAGGTGGGAGGGACACGCAGTATTTT,CASSEGGRDTQYF
TRBJ1-5,TRBV6-7,few,-,TGTGCCAGCAGTTACCGCGGTTACCATCAGCCCCAGCATTTT,CASSYRGYHQPQHF
TRBJ1-1,TRBV2,many,-,TGTGCCAGCAGTGAGGAGGTGAGGGCTGAAGCTTTCTTT,CASSEEVRAEAFF
TRBJ2-6,TRBV25-1,few,TRBD1,TGTGCCAGCAGTAGGGACAGGGTCAAATATTTGCCCTCTGGGGCCAACGTCCTGACTTTC,CASSRDRVKYLPSGANVLTF
TRBJ1-2,TRBV3-1,-,-,TGTGCCAGCGAGAAAGGGGGGTATGGCTACACCTTC,CASEKGGYGYTF
TRBJ1-4,TRBV28,once,-,TGTGCCAGCAGTTTAAACCCGAGAGGGGAAAAACTGTTTTTT,CASSLNPRGEKLFF
TRBJ2-2,TRBV28,few,-,TGTGCCAGCAGAGGACCGTACACCGGGGAGCTGTTTTTT,CASRGPYTGELFF
TRBJ2-5,TRBV29-1,few,-,TGCAGCGTTGGCCGTGACAGAAAAGAGACCCAGTACTTC,CSVGRDRKETQYF
TRBJ2-3,TRBV12-3/TRBV12-4,many,-,TGTGCCAGCAGTGTCCGCGTGCCCCTGTCCCACACAGATACGCAGTATTTT,CASSVRVPLSHTDTQYF
TRBJ2-5,TRBV5-1,-,-,TGCGCCAGCAGCTTGGCCGAGGGCAGGGGTTCCACATCAGAGACCCAGTACTTC,CASSLAEGRGSTSETQYF
TRBJ2-7,TRBV29-1,few,-,TGCAGCGTTTTTGGGGTATACGAGCAGTACTTC,CSVFGVYEQYF
TRBJ2-3,TRBV6-1,many,-,TGTGCCAGCAGCCCGAATTCGGGGGTTACGCAGTATTTT,CASSPNSGVTQYF
TRBJ2-1,TRBV6-1,many,-,TGTGCCAGCAGTGACCCTACTGGCAGGCGTTTGAATGAGCAGTTCTTC,CASSDPTGRRLNEQFF
TRBJ2-7,TRBV13,-,-,TGTGCCAGCAGCTGGGGTGACCAGCAGTACTTC,CASSWGDQQYF
TRBJ2-4,TRBV7-2,-,-,TGTGCCAGCAGCTTTGGGGGGTCCAAAAACATTCAGTACTTC,CASSFGGSKNIQYF
TRBJ2-7,TRBV19,-,TRBD1,TGTGCCAGTAGTCCCGACAGGGTAAAGAGGGAGCAGTACTTC,CASSPDRVKREQYF
TRBJ2-7,TRBV10-2,few,-,TGCGCCAGCAGTGAGTCGGAGGAAATCTACGAGCAGTACTTC,CASSESEEIYEQYF
TRBJ2-1,TRBV9,-,-,TGTGCCAGCAGCGTAGAGGCACTCAACAATGAGCAGTTCTTC,CASSVEALNNEQFF
TRBJ1-1,TRBV14,-,-,TGTGCCAGCAGCCCCTTGGATACCCGGAACACTGAAGCTTTCTTT,CASSPLDTRNTEAFF
TRBJ1-5,TRBV9,few,-,TGTGCCAGCAGCCCCCCCGGGTTCAATCAGCCCCAGCATTTT,CASSPPGFNQPQHF